One T cell receptor beta chain is described in this entry. Per germline, CDR1 LGHNA and CDR2 YNFKEQ. V was pared by 1 base and J by 2 bases, with 8 bases of the junction left unmatched. The CDR3 has 17 residues. 13 Jbeta primers and 60 Vbeta primers were used for the PCR. Clones were sequenced by immunoSEQ multiplex PCR, and TCRdb holds only the in-frame ones, with some missing. This table holds 150,000 to 200,000 clones, approximately 77% found once. The donors (healthy individuals) were bone marrow donors. This sample stems from a study of cytomegalovirus exposure and HLA in healthy donors. The TCR originated in a man aged 40-55 years in good health and CMV-seropositive. This chain joins TRBV4-2 and TRBJ2-7, with 10 bases fitting TRBD2. Sequenced: PBMCs. The CDR3 DNA reads TGTGCCAGCAGCCAAGGACTAGCGGGTTCAAAGCCCTACGAGCAGTACTTC. It specifies CASSQGLAGSKPYEQYF.